This T cell receptor beta chain was found in a study of post-analysis software for immune sequencing data. Study at large: Courses of disease covered relapsing-remitting, secondary progressive and progressive-relapsing multiple sclerosis. Overall study findings and caveats: Co-batched samples clustered tightly together by F measure. Relative to controls, patients with multiple sclerosis showed significantly lower normalized Chao1 diversity. Roughly five TRBV segments were significantly more frequent in patients than in controls. TRBV5-6, TRBV5-1 and TRBV20-1 were among these segments.

Per the germline V gene, CDR1 is SGHTA and CDR2 is FQGNSA. The CDR3 runs 14 residues. Note on this clonotype: Its antigen remains unknown. One end of the junction fails to match germline, which may point to a read error.

Researchers reported that TCR beta cDNA libraries carried unique molecular identifiers. In TCRdb, the PCR reads were re-called with MiXCR into one record per CDR3 protein. The sample carries roughly 800,000 distinct CDR3 sequences, approximately 44% recorded once. This rearrangement joins TRBV7-2 to TRBJ1-1; D is uncertain. The source material was blood. The TCR was taken from a girl aged 10-17 years with multiple sclerosis. The CDR3 nucleotides are TGTGCCAGCAGCCTCTACTGGGCGAACATTGAAGCTTTCTTT. It specifies CASSLYWANIEAFF. Supplemented by reference TRBV7-2 and TRBJ1-1, the full variable domain reads GAGVSQSPSNKVTEKGKDVELRCDPISGHTALYWYRQSLGQGLEFLIYFQGNSAPDKSGLPSDRFSAERTGGSVSTLTIQRTQQEDSAVYLCASSLYWANIEAFFGQGTRLTVV.